These T cell receptor beta chains were read from a single sample in a study of beta chain features in type 1 diabetes. Libraries were prepared by immunoSEQ multiplex PCR; TCRdb keeps only in-frame clonotypes and omits some of them. The sample has hundreds of thousands of clones; under 20% are singletons. Sample: naive CD4+ T cells from blood. These receptors came from a woman aged 18-30 years in good health. CDR3s include the opening cysteine and the closing phenylalanine or tryptophan. The D gene is left open where the match is weak. Part of the rows lack a size; the others show once, few, many or a class for expanded clones.

V: TRBV7-9
D: NA
J: TRBJ2-7
size: once
CDR3: CASSSDPQAFYEQYF
DNA: TGTGCCAGCAGTTCCGACCCGCAGGCCTTCTACGAGCAGTACTTC

V: TRBV6-5
D: NA
J: TRBJ1-4
size: NA
CDR3: CASSSFMSATNEKLFF
DNA: TGTGCCAGCAGTTCCTTTATGAGTGCAACTAATGAAAAACTGTTTTTT

V: TRBV28
D: NA
J: TRBJ2-7
size: NA
CDR3: CASSGVRGYYEQYF
DNA: TGTGCCAGCAGCGGGGTCCGGGGCTACTACGAGCAGTACTTC

V: TRBV15
D: NA
J: TRBJ2-2
size: few
CDR3: CATYRNGGKELFF
DNA: TGTGCCACCTACCGCAACGGGGGAAAGGAGCTGTTTTTT

V: TRBV4-3
D: TRBD2
J: TRBJ2-7
size: few
CDR3: CASSQEPLAGPYEQYF
DNA: TGCGCCAGCAGCCAAGAACCACTAGCGGGTCCCTACGAGCAGTACTTC

V: TRBV10-3
D: TRBD1
J: TRBJ2-1
size: NA
CDR3: CAISEPGQGVVNEQFF
DNA: TGTGCCATCAGTGAACCGGGACAGGGAGTGGTCAATGAGCAGTTCTTC

V: TRBV18
D: NA
J: TRBJ1-1
size: NA
CDR3: CASSPGTQNTEAFF
DNA: TGTGCCAGCTCACCCGGGACACAGAACACTGAAGCTTTCTTT

V: TRBV20-1
D: NA
J: TRBJ1-2
size: few
CDR3: CSASLRRGYTF
DNA: TGCAGTGCTAGTCTTAGGCGTGGCTACACCTTC

V: TRBV7-9
D: TRBD1
J: TRBJ1-3
size: NA
CDR3: CASSLSGGSSGNTIYF
DNA: TGTGCCAGCAGCCTATCAGGGGGAAGCTCTGGAAACACCATATATTTT

V: TRBV5-1
D: NA
J: TRBJ2-5
size: few
CDR3: CASSFSGGAVSETQYF
DNA: TGCGCCAGCAGCTTTTCCGGGGGCGCAGTATCAGAGACCCAGTACTTC

V: TRBV6-5
D: TRBD1
J: TRBJ2-7
size: few
CDR3: CASSRDRAYEQYF
DNA: TGTGCCAGCAGCCGGGACAGGGCCTACGAGCAGTACTTC

V: TRBV7-9
D: NA
J: TRBJ2-1
size: NA
CDR3: CASSPRPYNEQFF
DNA: TGTGCCAGCAGCCCCCGACCGTACAATGAGCAGTTCTTC

V: TRBV6-5
D: TRBD2
J: TRBJ2-3
size: NA
CDR3: CASSYTSGSTDTQYF
DNA: TGTGCCAGCAGTTATACTAGCGGAAGCACAGATACGCAGTATTTT

V: TRBV6-5
D: NA
J: TRBJ1-2
size: NA
CDR3: CASSPGRVYGYTF
DNA: TGTGCCAGCAGTCCAGGGAGAGTCTATGGCTACACCTTC

V: TRBV5-1
D: NA
J: TRBJ2-1
size: few
CDR3: CASSPTTYNEQFF
DNA: TGCGCCAGCAGCCCGACTACCTACAATGAGCAGTTCTTC

V: TRBV5-8
D: NA
J: TRBJ1-2
size: few
CDR3: CASSGVWYGYTF
DNA: TGTGCCAGCAGCGGGGTGTGGTATGGCTACACCTTC

V: TRBV9
D: NA
J: TRBJ2-1
size: few
CDR3: CASSVGTDRYQFF
DNA: TGTGCCAGCAGCGTAGGAACGGACAGATATCAGTTCTTC

V: TRBV28
D: TRBD1
J: TRBJ2-1
size: NA
CDR3: CASSSGQAYNEQFF
DNA: TGTGCCAGCAGTTCCGGACAGGCATACAATGAGCAGTTCTTC

V: TRBV28
D: NA
J: TRBJ1-3
size: once
CDR3: CASSLSGNTIYF
DNA: TGTGCCAGCAGCCTATCTGGAAACACCATATATTTT

V: TRBV29-1
D: NA
J: TRBJ2-3
size: NA
CDR3: CSVVPPDTQYF
DNA: TGCAGCGTTGTACCACCAGATACGCAGTATTTT

V: TRBV9
D: NA
J: TRBJ2-1
size: once
CDR3: CASSVAPATNEQFF
DNA: TGTGCCAGCAGCGTAGCGCCCGCAACCAATGAGCAGTTCTTC

V: TRBV10-3
D: NA
J: TRBJ2-2
size: NA
CDR3: CATGLGNTGELFF
DNA: TGTGCCACCGGACTGGGGAACACCGGGGAGCTGTTTTTT

V: TRBV7-2
D: NA
J: TRBJ1-1
size: NA
CDR3: CASSPWGGTEAFF
DNA: TGTGCCAGCAGCCCATGGGGGGGCACTGAAGCTTTCTTT